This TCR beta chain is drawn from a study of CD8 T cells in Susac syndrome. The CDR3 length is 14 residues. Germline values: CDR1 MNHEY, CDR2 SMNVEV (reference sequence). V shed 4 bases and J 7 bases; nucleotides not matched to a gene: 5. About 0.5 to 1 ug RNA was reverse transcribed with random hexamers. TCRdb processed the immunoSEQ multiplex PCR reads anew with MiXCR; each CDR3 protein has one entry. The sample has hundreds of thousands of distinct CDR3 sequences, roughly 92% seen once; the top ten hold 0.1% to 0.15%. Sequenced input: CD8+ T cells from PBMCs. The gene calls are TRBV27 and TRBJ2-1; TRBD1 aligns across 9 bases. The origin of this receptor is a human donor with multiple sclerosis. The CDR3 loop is CASSYAGTGNEQFF. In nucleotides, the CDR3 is TGTGCCAGCAGTTACGCCGGGACAGGGAATGAGCAGTTCTTC.